Below, one T cell receptor beta chain is given with its context. The data are from a study of PD-L1 blockade in urothelial cancer. Study context: Samples came from 3 weeks, at the second dose, and 6 weeks into treatment.

Sequencing used immunoSEQ multiplex PCR; TCRdb keeps in-frame clones, though not all of them. The sample contains about 55,000 clones, approximately 80% of which appear only once. The sample here was PBMCs, taken around atezolizumab (anti-PD-L1) treatment. This sequence originates from a man in his 70s with urothelial cancer.

The CDR3 spells CASTPPSGGYNEQFF. CDR3 bases: TGTGCCAGCACCCCCCCTAGCGGAGGATACAATGAGCAGTTCTTC. The chain uses TRBV7-2 and TRBJ2-1, with TRBD2 matching 7 bases. The length of the CDR3 is 15 residues. The germline V gene encodes CDR1 SGHTA and CDR2 FQGNSA. Germline trimming cut 7 bases from V and 4 bases from J; bases unmatched to any gene: 10.